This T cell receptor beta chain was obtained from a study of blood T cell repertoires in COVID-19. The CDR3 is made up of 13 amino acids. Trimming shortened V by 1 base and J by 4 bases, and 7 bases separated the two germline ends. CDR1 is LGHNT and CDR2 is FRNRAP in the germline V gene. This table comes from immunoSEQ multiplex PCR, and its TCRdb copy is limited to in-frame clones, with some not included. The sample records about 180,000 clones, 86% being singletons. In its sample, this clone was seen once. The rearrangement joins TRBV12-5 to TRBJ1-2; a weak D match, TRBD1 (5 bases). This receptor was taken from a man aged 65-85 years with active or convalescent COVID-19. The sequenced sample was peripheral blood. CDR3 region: CASGLEGIYGYTF. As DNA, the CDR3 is TGTGCTAGTGGTTTGGAGGGGATCTATGGCTACACCTTC.